The 15 T cell receptor beta chains in this list originate from one sample, sequenced in a study of human T cells and chemical hapten exposure. One entry per CDR3 protein results from TCRdb running MiXCR on the RACE reads. The repertoire holds 120,000 to 150,000 distinct CDR3 sequences, with roughly 10% as singletons. Time point reported: patch test 2, 6 weeks after DPC sensitization. Sample treatment: therapeutic diphenylcyclopropenone sensitization with weekly scalp DPC. This sample comprised whole blood, obtained in connection with sensitization to the hapten diphenylcyclopropenone (DPC). Receptors originate from a woman in her forties or fifties with alopecia areata. Some clones in this sample may be carry-over from other donors' samples.

A few counts support this clonotype. This chain connects TRBV5-1 to TRBJ1-1; a possible D gene is TRBD1 (5 bases). CDR1 is SGHRS, CDR2 YFSETQ, per germline. Deletions cut 0 bases from V and 3 bases from J, with 9 bases between. The CDR3 totals 14 residues. CDR3 bases: TGCGCCAGCAGCTTGGGACAGCTACACACTGAAGCTTTCTTT. Translating gives CASSLGQLHTEAFF.

In its sample, this clonotype was seen a few times. The chain employs TRBV11-2 and TRBJ1-5, with 8 bases that match TRBD1. Trimming removed 4 bases from V and 8 bases from J; junction bases left unmatched: 4. The CDR3 extends over 13 amino acids. Per the germline V gene, CDR1 is SGHAT and CDR2 is FQNNGV. The CDR3 DNA reads TGTGCCAGCAGCTCTACAGGGGGGAAGCCCCAGCATTTT. Its translation: CASSSTGGKPQHF.

The sample holds many counts of this clonotype. V and J are TRBV9 and TRBJ2-4, with 8 bases matching TRBD2. The V and J ends lost 4 bases and 3 bases, in that order; junction bases with no gene match: 6. The germline CDR1 and CDR2 sequences are SGDLS and YYNGEE. The CDR3 has 15 residues. CDR3 nucleotide sequence: TGTGCCAGCAGCAAGGAAGCGGGAGTCAAAAACATTCAGTACTTC. Residues: CASSKEAGVKNIQYF.

This rearrangement joins TRBV20-1 to TRBJ1-6; D might be TRBD1 (5 bases). The CDR3 is 14 amino acids. Trimming removed 6 bases from V and 6 bases from J, with 15 bases in between. CDR1 and CDR2 (germline): DFQATT, SNEGSKA (reference sequence). CDR3 in DNA: TGCAGTGCCCAGACCCGGGGGAGTAATTCACCCCTCCACTTT. Protein product: CSAQTRGSNSPLHF.

This clonotype appeared a few times. The J gene is TRBJ2-4, the V gene TRBV12-3 or TRBV12-4; 8 bases are a match to TRBD1. This CDR3 contains 16 residues. V lost 4 bases and J lost 1; bases outside the gene matches: 6. CDR3 nucleotides: TGTGCCAGCAGTTATGGACAGGGACGGGCCAAAAACATTCAGTACTTC. Translated, it gives CASSYGQGRAKNIQYF.

The rearrangement uses TRBV28 and TRBJ2-7; possible D gene TRBD2, 5 bases. Germline CDR1 is MDHEN and CDR2 is SYDVKM. Trimming took 4 bases from V and 8 from J, leaving 12 bases between them. The CDR3 totals 12 residues. The CDR3 here is CASSSSSSQQYF. In nucleotides, the CDR3 is TGTGCCAGCAGTTCTTCTAGCAGCCAGCAGTACTTC.

This clonotype was seen many times. The chain couples TRBV20-1 to TRBJ1-1; no clear D. The CDR3 covers 13 residues. V was clipped by 8 bases and J by 7 bases, with 20 bases between them. Germline loops: CDR1 DFQATT, CDR2 SNEGSKA (reference sequence). The CDR3 protein is CSSQGPMGLEAFF. DNA for the CDR3: TGCAGTTCTCAAGGCCCGATGGGCCTTGAAGCTTTCTTT.

This clonotype was counted only a few times. The rearrangement uses TRBV7-2 and TRBJ2-3; D remains unclear. Trimming pared 5 bases from V and 4 bases from J, leaving 13 bases between. This CDR3 region has 14 residues. Germline assignment: CDR1 SGHTA and CDR2 FQGNSA. The CDR3 reads CASSPVSYADTQYF. In DNA form, the CDR3 reads TGTGCCAGCAGCCCCGTCTCATACGCAGATACGCAGTATTTT. Full variable domain (rest looked up from reference TRBV7-2 and TRBJ2-3): GAGVSQSPSNKVTEKGKDVELRCDPISGHTALYWYRQSLGQGLEFLIYFQGNSAPDKSGLPSDRFSAERTGGSVSTLTIQRTQQEDSAVYLCASSPVSYADTQYFGPGTRLTVL.

This clonotype showed up just a few times. The V gene is TRBV7-8, the J gene TRBJ1-5; TRBD1 agrees at 8 bases. CDR1 and CDR2 from the germline V gene are SGHVS and FQNEAQ. Trimming took 4 bases from V and 7 from J; bases not matched to a gene: 6. The length of the CDR3 is 14 residues. This CDR3 reads CASSSGQGGQPQHF. The CDR3 DNA sequence: TGTGCCAGCAGCTCAGGACAGGGAGGCCAGCCCCAGCATTTT.

The rearrangement joins TRBV29-1 to TRBJ2-7; D gene ambiguous. Germline V gene sequence: CDR1 SQVTM, CDR2 ANQGSEA. The CDR3 covers 11 residues. Trimming took off 5 bases at V and 1 base at J, with 6 bases between the two ends. CDR3 sequence reads: CSVFTSYEQYF. Here the CDR3 DNA reads TGCAGCGTTTTTACTTCCTACGAGCAGTACTTC.

Here the CDR3 DNA reads TGTGCCAGCAGTTATACAAACGGGAACAATGAGCAGTTCTTC. Its protein is CASSYTNGNNEQFF. The chain carries TRBV6-2 or TRBV6-3 and TRBJ2-1; maybe TRBD2 (5 bases). With 3 bases removed from V and 5 bases from J, the gap between germline ends came to 11 bases. The CDR3 length is 14 residues. Per germline, CDR1 MNHEY and CDR2 SVGEGT.

The chain links TRBV7-2 to TRBJ1-5; D ambiguous. V was trimmed by 4 bases and J by 3 bases, leaving 13 bases between them. The CDR3 runs to 15 residues. In germline, CDR1 is SGHTA, CDR2 FQGNSA. CDR3 in amino acids: CASSSHRTDNQPQHF. The CDR3 nucleotides read TGTGCCAGCAGCTCCCATAGGACGGACAATCAGCCCCAGCATTTT. Supplemented by reference TRBV7-2 and TRBJ1-5, the full variable domain reads GAGVSQSPSNKVTEKGKDVELRCDPISGHTALYWYRQSLGQGLEFLIYFQGNSAPDKSGLPSDRFSAERTGGSVSTLTIQRTQQEDSAVYLCASSSHRTDNQPQHFGDGTRLSIL.

The chain joins TRBV30 to TRBJ1-1, with 10 bases matching TRBD1. The CDR3 covers 13 residues. Trimming took 4 bases from V and 4 from J; bases not matched to a gene: 3. Germline loops: CDR1 GTSNPN, CDR2 SVGIG (reference sequence). In DNA form, the CDR3 reads TGTGCCTGGATTCGGACAGGGGGCACTGAAGCTTTCTTT. This codes for CAWIRTGGTEAFF.

This clonotype was detected ten times or more. The rearrangement links TRBV12-3 or TRBV12-4 to TRBJ2-1, with D unclear. The CDR3 has 12 residues. V was trimmed by 6 bases and J by 7 bases, leaving 10 bases between them. CDR3 DNA: TGTGCCAGCAGCTCCGGTGGGAATGAGCAGTTCTTC. Translated: CASSSGGNEQFF.

V is TRBV19 and J is TRBJ2-1; tentatively, D is TRBD2 (6 bases). The CDR3 extends over 14 amino acids. V was pared by 10 bases and J by 5 bases, with 18 bases between. Germline CDR1 LNHDA, CDR2 SQIVND (reference sequence). The CDR3 spells CATAPPGDHNEQFF. Written as DNA, the CDR3 is TGTGCCACCGCTCCCCCGGGAGACCACAATGAGCAGTTCTTC. The entire variable domain, with the rest obtained from reference TRBV19 and TRBJ2-1, is as follows: DGGITQSPKYLFRKEGQNVTLSCEQNLNHDAMYWYRQDPGQGLRLIYYSQIVNDFQKGDIAEGYSVSREKKESFPLTVTSAQKNPTAFYLCATAPPGDHNEQFFGPGTRLTVL.